Sequencing of this T cell receptor beta chain was carried out in a study of a mutant IDH1 vaccine in newly diagnosed glioma. Looking at the study overall: Standard pretreatment was either radiotherapy, temozolomide, or, for most, radiochemotherapy with temozolomide.

TCRdb's table, derived via immunoSEQ multiplex PCR, lists solely in-frame clones and lacks some. Among about 50,000 clones listed, roughly 80% were seen once. For this clone: What it binds is not known.

Time point meaning: week 47, end of study. Vaccination comprised doses that each held 300 ug of mutant IDH1 20-mer peptide, plus topical imiquimod. The donors had new WHO grade 3 or 4 astrocytomas; these were IDH1-mutant and ATRX-lost. The material sequenced was PBMCs, taken from a glioma patient whose treatment included an IDH1 peptide vaccine. This receptor was identified in a man aged 45 to 65 with glioma.

In DNA, the CDR3 is TGTGCCAGCAGCGCCGGGACTCCTTTCACAGATACGCAGTATTTT. This translates into CASSAGTPFTDTQYF. The V call is TRBV7-2, the J call TRBJ2-3; TRBD2 might be the D (6 bases). Trimming cost V 5 bases and J 2 bases, with 14 bases left between them. Germline CDR1 reads SGHTA; CDR2 reads FQGNSA. The CDR3 sequence is 15 residues long.